This T cell receptor beta chain was found in a study of Graves' ophthalmopathy and Graves' hyperthyroidism. This clonotype has at least ten counts. Germline V gene data show CDR1 as MDHEN and CDR2 as SYDVKM. The CDR3 runs 13 residues. Trimming took off 7 bases at V and 4 bases at J, with 14 bases between the two ends. The sequenced template was RNA, covering the TCR beta CDR3 region. Second-round multiplex PCR came after a first-round RT-PCR that employed HTBI primers. TCRdb itself ran the multiplex PCR reads through MiXCR, one entry per CDR3 protein. The sample includes about 400,000 distinct CDR3 sequences, approximately 20% of them seen just once.

The sample comprised peripheral blood. This TCR was sampled from a woman between 18 and 29 years old with Graves' ophthalmopathy. This sequence joins TRBV28 and TRBJ2-7; no reliable D call. CDR3 region: CASKGDATYEQYF. CDR3 sequence (DNA): TGTGCCAGCAAAGGAGACGCGACATACGAGCAGTACTTC.